The present entry profiles one T cell receptor beta chain with its context. What it binds is unknown. The sample originates from a study of T cell responses to AZD1222 COVID-19 vaccine. Study in general: Second-dose recipients at about 4 or about 12 weeks were treated as one pooled group. Notes on the study in general: Vaccine-related CD4 TCRs covered spike, predominating at 160-218 and 743-854. White British ancestry dominated among donors, who included more females, and clonal diversity was possibly underestimated.

V was pared by 0 bases and J by 7 bases, with 7 bases of the junction left unmatched. CDR3 length: 16 amino acids. The germline V gene encodes CDR1 SGDLS and CDR2 YYNGEE. Sequenced by immunoSEQ multiplex PCR; TCRdb stores in-frame clones only, minus some. The table has some 150,000 clones, more than 75% seen once. The receptor was isolated from an adult in good health. The chain carries TRBV9 and TRBJ2-1; 10 positions match TRBD2. The source material was peripheral blood, sampled on day 0 of AZD1222 vaccination. The CDR3 region has the DNA TGTGCCAGCAGCGTAGGAGGTACTAGCGGGATAAATGAGCAGTTCTTC. This sequence encodes CASSVGGTSGINEQFF.